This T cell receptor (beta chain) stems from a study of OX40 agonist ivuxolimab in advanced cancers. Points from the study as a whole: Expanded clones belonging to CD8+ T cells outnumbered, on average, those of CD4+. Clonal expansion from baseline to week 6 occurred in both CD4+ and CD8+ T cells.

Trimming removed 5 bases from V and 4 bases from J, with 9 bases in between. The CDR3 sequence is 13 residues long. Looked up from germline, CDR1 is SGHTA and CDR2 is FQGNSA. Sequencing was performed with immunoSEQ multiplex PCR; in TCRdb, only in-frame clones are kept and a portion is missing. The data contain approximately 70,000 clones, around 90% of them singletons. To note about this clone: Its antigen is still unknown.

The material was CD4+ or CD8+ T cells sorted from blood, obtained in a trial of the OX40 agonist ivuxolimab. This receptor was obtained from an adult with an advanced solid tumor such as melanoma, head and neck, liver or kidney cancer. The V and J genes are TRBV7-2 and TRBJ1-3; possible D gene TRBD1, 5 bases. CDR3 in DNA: TGTGCCAGCAGCCCGGGACCAGGAAACACCATATATTTT. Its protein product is CASSPGPGNTIYF.